This TCR beta chain was identified during a study of blood T cell repertoires in COVID-19. The protocol was immunoSEQ multiplex PCR, while the TCRdb copy is restricted to in-frame clones and leaves out a portion. Seen here are 150,000 or so clones, around 84% observed once, and the top ten hold about 8%. The CDR3 is 12 residues long. The germline V and J ends were trimmed by 2 bases and 4 bases, with 4 bases remaining between them. Germline V gene lookup returns CDR1 SGHDT and CDR2 YYEEEE. Sequenced: PBMCs or T cells enriched from blood (not recorded which). The rearrangement joins TRBV5-6 to TRBJ1-5; D call uncertain. This TCR derives from a woman between 45 and 65 years old who had recovered from COVID-19. CDR3 in DNA: TGTGCCAGCAGCTTCTTAAATCAGCCCCAGCATTTT. Amino acids: CASSFLNQPQHF.